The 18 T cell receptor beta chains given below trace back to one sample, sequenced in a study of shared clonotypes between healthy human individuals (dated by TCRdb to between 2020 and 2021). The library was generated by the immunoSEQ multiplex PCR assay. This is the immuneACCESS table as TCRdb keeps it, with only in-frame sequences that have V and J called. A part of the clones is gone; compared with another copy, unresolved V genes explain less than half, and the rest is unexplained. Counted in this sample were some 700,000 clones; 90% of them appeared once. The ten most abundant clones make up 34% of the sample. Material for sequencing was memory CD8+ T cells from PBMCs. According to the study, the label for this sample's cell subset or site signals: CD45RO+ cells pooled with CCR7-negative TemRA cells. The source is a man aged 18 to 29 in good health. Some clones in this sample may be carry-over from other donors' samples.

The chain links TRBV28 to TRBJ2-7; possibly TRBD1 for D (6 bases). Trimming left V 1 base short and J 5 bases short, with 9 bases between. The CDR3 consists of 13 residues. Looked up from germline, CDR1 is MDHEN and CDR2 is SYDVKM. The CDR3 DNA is TGTGCCAGCAGTTTATACAGGGTTCACGAGCAGTACTTC. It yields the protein CASSLYRVHEQYF.

CDR3 sequence reads: CASSLSASLDRDPNYGYTF. The CDR3 nucleotides read TGTGCCAGCAGCTTAAGTGCCTCCTTGGACAGGGACCCAAACTATGGCTACACCTTC. The chain employs TRBV7-2 and TRBJ1-2; TRBD1 matches at 8 bases. The length of the CDR3 is 19 residues. Looked up from germline, CDR1 is SGHTA and CDR2 is FQGNSA. V was clipped by 2 bases and J by 2 bases; unmatched bases: 16.

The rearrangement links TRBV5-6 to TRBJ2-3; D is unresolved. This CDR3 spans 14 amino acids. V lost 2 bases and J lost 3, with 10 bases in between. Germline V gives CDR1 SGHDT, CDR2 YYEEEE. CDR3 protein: CASSFFPITDTQYF. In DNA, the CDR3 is TGTGCCAGCAGCTTTTTCCCAATAACAGATACGCAGTATTTT.

CDR3 sequence reads: CASGRLAGGRFSGNEQFF. CDR3 in DNA: TGTGCCAGCGGGCGACTAGCGGGAGGCCGTTTCAGCGGCAATGAGCAGTTCTTC. The V call is TRBV14, the J call TRBJ2-1, with TRBD2 identical over 13 bases. The ends lost 8 bases at V and 6 bases at J; junction bases unmatched: 16. Germline CDR1 and CDR2: SGHDN and FVKESK. This CDR3 has 18 residues.

CDR3 protein: CASSLEFATYNEQFF. The CDR3 DNA reads TGTGCCAGCAGTTTAGAGTTTGCGACATACAATGAGCAGTTCTTC. The chain has TRBV27 and TRBJ2-1; D not certain. Trimming stripped 2 bases from V and 4 bases from J, with 12 bases between. This CDR3 spans 15 amino acids. Germline V gene lookup returns CDR1 MNHEY and CDR2 SMNVEV (reference sequence).

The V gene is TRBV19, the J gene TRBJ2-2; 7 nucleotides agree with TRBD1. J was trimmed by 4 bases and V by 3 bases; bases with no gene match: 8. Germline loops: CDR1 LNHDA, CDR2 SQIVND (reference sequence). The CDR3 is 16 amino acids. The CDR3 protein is CASSILAGGTTGELFF. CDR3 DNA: TGTGCCAGTAGTATTTTGGCAGGGGGAACCACCGGGGAGCTGTTTTTT.

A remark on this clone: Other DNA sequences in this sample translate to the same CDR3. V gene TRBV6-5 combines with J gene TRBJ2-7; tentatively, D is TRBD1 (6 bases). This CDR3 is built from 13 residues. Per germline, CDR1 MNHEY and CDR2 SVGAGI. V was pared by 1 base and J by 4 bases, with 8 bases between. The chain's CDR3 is CASSYFRGYEQYF. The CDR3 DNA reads TGTGCCAGCAGTTACTTTAGGGGGTACGAGCAGTACTTC.

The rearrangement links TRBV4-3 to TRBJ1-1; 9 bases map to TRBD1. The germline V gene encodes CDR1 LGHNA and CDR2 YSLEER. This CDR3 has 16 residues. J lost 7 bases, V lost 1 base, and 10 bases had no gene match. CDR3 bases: TGCGCCAGCAGCCAAGTTTCAGGACAGGGGTTCCTTGAAGCTTTCTTT. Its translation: CASSQVSGQGFLEAFF.

CDR3 in DNA: TGCGCCAGCAGCTCCGGGGGACTCGGACAGCCCCAGCATTTT. Its protein is CASSSGGLGQPQHF. The chain employs TRBV5-1 and TRBJ1-5; possibly TRBD1 for D (5 bases). V lost 3 bases, J lost 7 bases, and 14 bases lay in between. This CDR3 is 14 amino acids long. Germline lookup yields CDR1 SGHRS and CDR2 YFSETQ.

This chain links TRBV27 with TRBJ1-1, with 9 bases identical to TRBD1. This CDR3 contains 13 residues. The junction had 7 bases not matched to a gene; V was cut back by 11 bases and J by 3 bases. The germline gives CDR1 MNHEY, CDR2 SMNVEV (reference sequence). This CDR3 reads CAAGDRAHTEAFF. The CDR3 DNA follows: TGTGCCGCCGGGGACAGGGCCCACACTGAAGCTTTCTTT.

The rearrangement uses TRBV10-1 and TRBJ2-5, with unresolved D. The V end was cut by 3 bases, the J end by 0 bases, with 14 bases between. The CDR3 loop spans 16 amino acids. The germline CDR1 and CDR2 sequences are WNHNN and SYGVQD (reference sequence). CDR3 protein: CASSERSATYQETQYF. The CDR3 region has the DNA TGCGCCAGCAGTGAAAGGTCAGCCACGTACCAAGAGACCCAGTACTTC.

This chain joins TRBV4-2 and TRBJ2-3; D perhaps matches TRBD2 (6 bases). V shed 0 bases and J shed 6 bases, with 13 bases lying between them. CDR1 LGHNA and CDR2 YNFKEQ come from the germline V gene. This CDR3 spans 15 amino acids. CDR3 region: CASSQDHLALDTQYF. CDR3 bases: TGTGCCAGCAGCCAAGATCATCTAGCGTTGGATACGCAGTATTTT.

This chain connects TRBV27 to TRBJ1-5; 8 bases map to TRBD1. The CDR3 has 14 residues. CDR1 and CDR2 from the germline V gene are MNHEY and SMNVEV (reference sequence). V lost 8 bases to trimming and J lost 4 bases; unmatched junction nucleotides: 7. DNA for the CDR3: TGTGCCAGCGCCGACCGGGACAGGAATCAGCCCCAGCATTTT. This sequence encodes CASADRDRNQPQHF.

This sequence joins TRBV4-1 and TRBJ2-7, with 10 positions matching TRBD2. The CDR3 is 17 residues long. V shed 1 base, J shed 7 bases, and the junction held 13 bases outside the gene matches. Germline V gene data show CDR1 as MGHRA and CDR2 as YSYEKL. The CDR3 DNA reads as TGCGCCAGCAGCCAAGCTCCGATTTTCGGGACTAGCGAGGAGCAGTACTTC. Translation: CASSQAPIFGTSEEQYF.

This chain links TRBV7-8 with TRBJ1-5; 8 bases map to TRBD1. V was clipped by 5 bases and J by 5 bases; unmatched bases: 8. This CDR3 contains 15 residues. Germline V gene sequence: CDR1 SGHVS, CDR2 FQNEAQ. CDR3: CASSPTGVGDQPQHF. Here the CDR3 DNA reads TGTGCCAGCAGCCCGACAGGGGTCGGGGATCAGCCCCAGCATTTT.

CDR3 amino acids: CASSLLSTVGGELFF. The CDR3 region has the DNA TGCGCCAGCAGCCTCCTTAGCACGGTGGGCGGGGAGCTGTTTTTT. The chain combines TRBV4-3 with TRBJ2-2; D gene ambiguous. In germline, CDR1 is LGHNA, CDR2 YSLEER. The V end was cut by 4 bases, the J end by 7 bases, with 16 bases between. The CDR3 loop spans 15 amino acids.

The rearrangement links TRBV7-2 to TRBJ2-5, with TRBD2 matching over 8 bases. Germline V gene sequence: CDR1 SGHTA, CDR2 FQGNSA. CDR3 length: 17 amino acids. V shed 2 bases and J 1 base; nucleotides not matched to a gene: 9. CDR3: CASSLTPAGVPQETQYF. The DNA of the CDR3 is TGTGCCAGCAGCTTAACCCCAGCGGGAGTCCCCCAAGAGACCCAGTACTTC.

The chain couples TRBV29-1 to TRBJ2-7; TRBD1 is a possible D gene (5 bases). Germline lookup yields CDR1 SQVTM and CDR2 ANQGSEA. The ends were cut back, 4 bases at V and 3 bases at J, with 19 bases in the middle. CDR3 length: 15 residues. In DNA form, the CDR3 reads TGCAGCGTTGTGGGTACCCCCGACAGCTACTACGAGCAGTACTTC. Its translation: CSVVGTPDSYYEQYF.